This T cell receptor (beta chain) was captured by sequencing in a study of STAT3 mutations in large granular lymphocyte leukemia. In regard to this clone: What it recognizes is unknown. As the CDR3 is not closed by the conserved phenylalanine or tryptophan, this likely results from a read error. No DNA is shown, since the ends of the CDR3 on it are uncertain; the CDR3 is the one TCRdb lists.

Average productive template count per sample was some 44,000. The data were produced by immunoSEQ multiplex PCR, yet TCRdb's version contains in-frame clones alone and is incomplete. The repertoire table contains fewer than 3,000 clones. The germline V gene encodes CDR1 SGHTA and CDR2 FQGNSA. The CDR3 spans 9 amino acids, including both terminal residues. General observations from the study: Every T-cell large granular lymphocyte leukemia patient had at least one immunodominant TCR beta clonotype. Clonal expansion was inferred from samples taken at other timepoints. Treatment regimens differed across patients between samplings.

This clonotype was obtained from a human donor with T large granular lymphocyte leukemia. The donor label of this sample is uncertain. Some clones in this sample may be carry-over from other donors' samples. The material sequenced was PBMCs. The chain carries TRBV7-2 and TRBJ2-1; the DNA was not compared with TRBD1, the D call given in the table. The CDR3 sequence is CASSFGANE.